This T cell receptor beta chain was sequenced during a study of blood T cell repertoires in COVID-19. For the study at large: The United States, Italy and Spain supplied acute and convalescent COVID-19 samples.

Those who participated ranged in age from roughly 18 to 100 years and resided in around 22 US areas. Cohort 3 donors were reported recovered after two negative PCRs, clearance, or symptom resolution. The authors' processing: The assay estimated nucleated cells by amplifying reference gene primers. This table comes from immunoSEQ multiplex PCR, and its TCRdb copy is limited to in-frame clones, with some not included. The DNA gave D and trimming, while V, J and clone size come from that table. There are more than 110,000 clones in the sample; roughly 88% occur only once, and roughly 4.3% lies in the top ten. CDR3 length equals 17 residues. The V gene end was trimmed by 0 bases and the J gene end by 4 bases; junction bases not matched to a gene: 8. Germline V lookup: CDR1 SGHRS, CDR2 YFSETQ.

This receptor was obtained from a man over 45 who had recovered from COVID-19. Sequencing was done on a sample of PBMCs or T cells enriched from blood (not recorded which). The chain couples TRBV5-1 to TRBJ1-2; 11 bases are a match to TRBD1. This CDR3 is CASSLDGQGAQVYGYTF. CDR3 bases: TGCGCCAGCAGCTTGGACGGACAGGGGGCGCAGGTCTATGGCTACACCTTC.